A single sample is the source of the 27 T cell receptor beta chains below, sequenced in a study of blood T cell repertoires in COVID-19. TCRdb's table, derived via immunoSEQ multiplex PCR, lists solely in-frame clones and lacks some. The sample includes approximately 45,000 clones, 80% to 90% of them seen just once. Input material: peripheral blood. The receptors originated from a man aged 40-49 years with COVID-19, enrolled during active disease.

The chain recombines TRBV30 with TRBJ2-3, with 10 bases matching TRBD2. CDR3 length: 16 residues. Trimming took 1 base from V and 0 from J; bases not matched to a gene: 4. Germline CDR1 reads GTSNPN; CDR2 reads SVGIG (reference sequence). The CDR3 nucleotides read TGTGCCTGGAGTGCCCTAGCGGGGGCCAGCACAGATACGCAGTATTTT. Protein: CAWSALAGASTDTQYF.

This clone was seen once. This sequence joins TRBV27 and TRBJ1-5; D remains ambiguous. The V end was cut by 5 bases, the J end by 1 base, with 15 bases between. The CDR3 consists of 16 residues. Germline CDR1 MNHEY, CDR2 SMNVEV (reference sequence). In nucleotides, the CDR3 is TGTGCCAGCAGTCCTAATGCAGGCGTAAGCAATCAGCCCCAGCATTTT. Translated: CASSPNAGVSNQPQHF.

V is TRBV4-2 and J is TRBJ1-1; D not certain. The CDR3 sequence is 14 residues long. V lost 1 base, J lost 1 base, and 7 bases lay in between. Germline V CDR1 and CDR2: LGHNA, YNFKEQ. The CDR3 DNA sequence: TGTGCCAGCAGCCAAGTTACAGCGAACACTGAAGCTTTCTTT. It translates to CASSQVTANTEAFF.

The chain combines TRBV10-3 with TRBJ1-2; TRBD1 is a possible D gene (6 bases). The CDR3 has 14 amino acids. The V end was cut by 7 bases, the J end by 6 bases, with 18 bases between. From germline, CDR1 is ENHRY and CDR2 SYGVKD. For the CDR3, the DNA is TGTGCCATCACCTCTGATCAAAGGGGGAATGGCTACACCTTC. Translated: CAITSDQRGNGYTF.

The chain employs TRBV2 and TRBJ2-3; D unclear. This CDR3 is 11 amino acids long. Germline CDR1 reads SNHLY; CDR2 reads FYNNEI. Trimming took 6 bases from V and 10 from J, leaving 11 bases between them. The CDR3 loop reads CASSANEAQYF. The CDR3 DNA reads TGTGCCAGCAGCGCCAACGAGGCGCAGTATTTT.

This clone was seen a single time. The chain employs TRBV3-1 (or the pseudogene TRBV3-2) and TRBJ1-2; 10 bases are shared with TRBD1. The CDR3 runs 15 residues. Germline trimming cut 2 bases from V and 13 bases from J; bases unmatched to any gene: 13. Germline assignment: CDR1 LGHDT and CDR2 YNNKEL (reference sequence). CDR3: CASSQTGTGAILSTF. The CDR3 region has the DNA TGTGCCAGCAGCCAAACCGGGACAGGGGCGATTTTGTCCACCTTC.

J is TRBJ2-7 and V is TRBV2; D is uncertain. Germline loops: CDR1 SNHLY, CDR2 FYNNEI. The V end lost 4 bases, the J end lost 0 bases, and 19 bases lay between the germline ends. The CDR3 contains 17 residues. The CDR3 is CASSVGRPKISSYEQYF. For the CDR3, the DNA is TGTGCCAGCAGTGTCGGCAGGCCGAAAATAAGCTCCTACGAGCAGTACTTC. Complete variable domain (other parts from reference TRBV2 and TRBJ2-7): EPEVTQTPSHQVTQMGQEVILRCVPISNHLYFYWYRQILGQKVEFLVSFYNNEISEKSEIFDDQFSVERPDGSNFTLKIRSTKLEDSAMYFCASSVGRPKISSYEQYFGPGTRLTVT.

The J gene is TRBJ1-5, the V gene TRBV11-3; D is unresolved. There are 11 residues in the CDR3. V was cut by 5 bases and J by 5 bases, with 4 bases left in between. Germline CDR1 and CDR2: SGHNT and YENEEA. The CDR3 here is CASSLYQPQHF. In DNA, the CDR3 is TGTGCCAGCAGCCTCTATCAGCCCCAGCATTTT.

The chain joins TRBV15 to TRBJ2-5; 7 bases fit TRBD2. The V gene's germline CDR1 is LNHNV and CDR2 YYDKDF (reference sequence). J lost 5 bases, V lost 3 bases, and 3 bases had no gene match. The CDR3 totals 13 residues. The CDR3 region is CATSRRGIETQYF. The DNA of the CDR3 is TGTGCCACCAGCAGGCGGGGGATTGAGACCCAGTACTTC.

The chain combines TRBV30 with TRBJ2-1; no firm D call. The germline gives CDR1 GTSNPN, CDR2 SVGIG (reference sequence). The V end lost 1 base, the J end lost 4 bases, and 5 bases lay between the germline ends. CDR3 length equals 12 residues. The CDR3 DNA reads TGTGCCTGGAGTGGGCAATACAATGAGCAGTTCTTC. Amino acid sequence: CAWSGQYNEQFF.

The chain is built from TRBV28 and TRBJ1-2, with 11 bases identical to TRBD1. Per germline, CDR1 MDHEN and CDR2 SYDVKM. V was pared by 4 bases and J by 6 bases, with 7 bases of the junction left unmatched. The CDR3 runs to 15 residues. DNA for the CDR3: TGTGCCAGCAGTTCCGGGGGACAGGGGGGAGATGGCTACACCTTC. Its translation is CASSSGGQGGDGYTF.

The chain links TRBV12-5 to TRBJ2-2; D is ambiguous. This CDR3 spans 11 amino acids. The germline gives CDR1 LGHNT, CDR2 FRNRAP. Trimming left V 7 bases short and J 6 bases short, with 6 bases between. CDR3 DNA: TGTGCTAGTGCCCTCGCCGGGGAGCTGTTTTTT. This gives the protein CASALAGELFF.

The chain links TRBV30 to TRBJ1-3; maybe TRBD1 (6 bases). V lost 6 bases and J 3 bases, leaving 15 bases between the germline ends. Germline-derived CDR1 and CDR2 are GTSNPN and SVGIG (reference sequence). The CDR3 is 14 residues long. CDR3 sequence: CACGRQDLGNTIYF. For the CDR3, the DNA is TGTGCCTGCGGTAGACAGGACCTTGGAAACACCATATATTTT.

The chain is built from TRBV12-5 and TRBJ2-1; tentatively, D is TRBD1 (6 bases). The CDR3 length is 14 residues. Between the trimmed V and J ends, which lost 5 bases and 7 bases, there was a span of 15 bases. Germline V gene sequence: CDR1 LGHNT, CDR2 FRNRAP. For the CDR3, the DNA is TGTGCTAGTGGTATCCCCCCGGGACAAAATGAGCAGTTCTTC. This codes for CASGIPPGQNEQFF.

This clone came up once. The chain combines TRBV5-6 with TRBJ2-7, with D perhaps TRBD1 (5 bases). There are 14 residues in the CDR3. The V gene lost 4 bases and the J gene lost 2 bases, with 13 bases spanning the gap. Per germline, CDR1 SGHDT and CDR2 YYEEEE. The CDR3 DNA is TGTGCCAGCAGCAGGGGCGTCAACGCCTACGAGCAGTACTTC. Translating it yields CASSRGVNAYEQYF.

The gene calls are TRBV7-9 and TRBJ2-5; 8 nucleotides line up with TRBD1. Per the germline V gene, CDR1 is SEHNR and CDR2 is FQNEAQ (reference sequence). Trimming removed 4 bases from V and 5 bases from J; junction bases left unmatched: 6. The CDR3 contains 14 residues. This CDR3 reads CASSSTGALETQYF. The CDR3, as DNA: TGTGCCAGCAGCTCGACAGGGGCGCTTGAGACCCAGTACTTC.

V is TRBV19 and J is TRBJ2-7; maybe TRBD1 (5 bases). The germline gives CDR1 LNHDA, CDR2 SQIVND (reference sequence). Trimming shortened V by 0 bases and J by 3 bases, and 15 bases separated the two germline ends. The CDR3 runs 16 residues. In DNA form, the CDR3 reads TGTGCCAGTAGTATAGATTCCGGCAGGGAAAACTACGAGCAGTACTTC. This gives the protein CASSIDSGRENYEQYF.

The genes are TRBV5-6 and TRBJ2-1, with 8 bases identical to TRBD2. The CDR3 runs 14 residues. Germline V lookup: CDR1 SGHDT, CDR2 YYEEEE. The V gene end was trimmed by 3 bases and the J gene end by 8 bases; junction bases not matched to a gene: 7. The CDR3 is CASSSGLAGDEQFF. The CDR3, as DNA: TGTGCCAGCAGCTCTGGACTAGCTGGGGATGAGCAGTTCTTC.

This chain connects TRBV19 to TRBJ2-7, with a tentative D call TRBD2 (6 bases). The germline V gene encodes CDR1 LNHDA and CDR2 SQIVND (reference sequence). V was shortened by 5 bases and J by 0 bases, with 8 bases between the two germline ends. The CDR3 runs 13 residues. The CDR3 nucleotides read TGTGCCAGTAGTGTGACTAGCTCCTACGAGCAGTACTTC. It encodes CASSVTSSYEQYF.

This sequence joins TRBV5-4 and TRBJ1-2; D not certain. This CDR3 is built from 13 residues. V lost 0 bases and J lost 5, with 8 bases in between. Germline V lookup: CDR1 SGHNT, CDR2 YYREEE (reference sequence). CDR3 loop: CASSLGSGYGYTF. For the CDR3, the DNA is TGTGCCAGCAGCTTGGGGTCGGGGTATGGCTACACCTTC. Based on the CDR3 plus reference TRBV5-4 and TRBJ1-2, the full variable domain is ETGVTQSPTHLIKTRGQQVTLRCSSQSGHNTVSWYQQALGQGPQFIFQYYREEENGRGNFPPRFSGLQFPNYSSELNVNALELDDSALYLCASSLGSGYGYTFGSGTRLTVV.

The CDR3 DNA reads as TGCGCCAGCAGTGTGGGGCAGGGGGCCTACGAGCAGTACTTC. Amino acids: CASSVGQGAYEQYF. The V and J genes are TRBV10-2 and TRBJ2-7; TRBD1 matches at 7 bases. Germline V gives CDR1 WSHSY, CDR2 SAAADI. After removal of 4 bases from V and 2 bases from J, the junction contained 5 bases not matched to a gene. The CDR3 has 14 amino acids.

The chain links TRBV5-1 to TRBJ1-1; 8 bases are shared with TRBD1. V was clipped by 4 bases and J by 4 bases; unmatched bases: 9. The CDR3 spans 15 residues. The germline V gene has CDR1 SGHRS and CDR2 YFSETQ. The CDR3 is CASSTGQGGGTEAFF. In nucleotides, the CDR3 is TGCGCCAGCAGCACCGGACAGGGCGGGGGCACTGAAGCTTTCTTT.

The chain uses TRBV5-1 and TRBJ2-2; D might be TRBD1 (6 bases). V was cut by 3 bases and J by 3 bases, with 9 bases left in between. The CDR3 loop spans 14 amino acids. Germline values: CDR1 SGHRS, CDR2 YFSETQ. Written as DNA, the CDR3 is TGCGCCAGCAGCTCTACAGGGTACACCGGGGAGCTGTTTTTT. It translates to CASSSTGYTGELFF.

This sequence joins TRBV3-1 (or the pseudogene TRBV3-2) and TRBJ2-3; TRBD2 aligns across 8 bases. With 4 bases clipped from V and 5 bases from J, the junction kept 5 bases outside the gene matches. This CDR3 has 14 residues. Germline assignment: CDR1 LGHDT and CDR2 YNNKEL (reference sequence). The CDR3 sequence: CASSRAGVKDTQYF. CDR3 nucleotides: TGTGCCAGCAGCCGAGCGGGAGTCAAAGATACGCAGTATTTT.

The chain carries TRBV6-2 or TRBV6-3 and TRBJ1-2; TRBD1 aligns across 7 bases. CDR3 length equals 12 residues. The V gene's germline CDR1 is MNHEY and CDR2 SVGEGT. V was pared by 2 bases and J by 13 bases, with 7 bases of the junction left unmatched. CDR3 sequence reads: CASSYRQGFATF. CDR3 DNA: TGTGCCAGCAGTTACAGACAGGGCTTCGCCACCTTC.

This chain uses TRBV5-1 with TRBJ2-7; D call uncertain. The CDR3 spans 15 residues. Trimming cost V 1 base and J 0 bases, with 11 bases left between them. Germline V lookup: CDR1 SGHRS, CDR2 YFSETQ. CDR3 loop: CASSLSPVSSYEQYF. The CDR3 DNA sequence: TGCGCCAGCAGCTTGAGCCCGGTGAGCTCCTACGAGCAGTACTTC.

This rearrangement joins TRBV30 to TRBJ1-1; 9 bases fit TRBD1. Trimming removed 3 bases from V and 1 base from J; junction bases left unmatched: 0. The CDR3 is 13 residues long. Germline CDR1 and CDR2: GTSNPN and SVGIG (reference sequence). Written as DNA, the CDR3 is TGTGCCTGGAGGGGACAGGGGAACACTGAAGCTTTCTTT. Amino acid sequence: CAWRGQGNTEAFF.